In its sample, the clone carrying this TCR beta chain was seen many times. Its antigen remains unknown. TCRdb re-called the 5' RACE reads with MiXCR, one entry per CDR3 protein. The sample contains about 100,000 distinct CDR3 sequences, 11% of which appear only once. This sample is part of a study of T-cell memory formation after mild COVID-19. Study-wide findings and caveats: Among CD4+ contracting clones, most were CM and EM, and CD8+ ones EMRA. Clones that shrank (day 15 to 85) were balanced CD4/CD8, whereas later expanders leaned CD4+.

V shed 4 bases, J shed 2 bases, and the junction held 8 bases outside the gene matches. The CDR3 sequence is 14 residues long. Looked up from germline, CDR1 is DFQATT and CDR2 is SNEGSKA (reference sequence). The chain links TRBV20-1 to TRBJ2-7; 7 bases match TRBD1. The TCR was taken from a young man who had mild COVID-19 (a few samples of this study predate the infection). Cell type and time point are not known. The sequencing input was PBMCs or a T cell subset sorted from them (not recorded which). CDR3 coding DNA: TGCAGTGCTACCCCCCAGGGGGAGCCCTACGAGCAGTACTTC. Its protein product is CSATPQGEPYEQYF.